A selection of T cell receptor beta chains follows, all from one sample in a study of blood T cell repertoires in COVID-19. Libraries were prepared by immunoSEQ multiplex PCR; TCRdb keeps only in-frame clonotypes and omits some of them. The table shows roughly 74,000 clones, with approximately 86% occurring only once. The sequenced material came from peripheral blood. The source of these receptors is a woman at least 80 years old with active or convalescent COVID-19. Each CDR3 is given with its conserved first and last residue. D genes are given only for firm matches. Clone size, where shown, is once, few, many, or a class for clones that have expanded.

abundance: NA
j_gene: TRBJ2-5
v_gene: TRBV10-3
d_gene: TRBD2
CDR3aa: CAITGDSGGEETQYF
CDR3nt: TGTGCCATCACCGGGGATAGCGGGGGGGAAGAGACCCAGTACTTC

abundance: NA
j_gene: TRBJ2-4
v_gene: TRBV11-1
d_gene: NA
CDR3aa: CASSLAGLAKNIQYF
CDR3nt: TGTGCCAGCAGCTTAGCGGGCCTAGCCAAAAACATTCAGTACTTC

abundance: NA
j_gene: TRBJ1-4
v_gene: TRBV19
d_gene: TRBD1
CDR3aa: CASRRRQGGPNEKLFF
CDR3nt: TGTGCCAGTAGACGGCGACAGGGAGGTCCTAATGAAAAACTGTTTTTT

abundance: NA
j_gene: TRBJ1-2
v_gene: TRBV2
d_gene: NA
CDR3aa: CASSEAGTPGYGYTF
CDR3nt: TGTGCCAGCAGTGAAGCGGGCACCCCTGGTTATGGCTACACCTTC

abundance: NA
j_gene: TRBJ2-3
v_gene: TRBV7-2
d_gene: TRBD2
CDR3aa: CASSLRLAGGRDTQYF
CDR3nt: TGTGCCAGCAGCTTACGCCTAGCGGGAGGGAGAGATACGCAGTATTTT

abundance: NA
j_gene: TRBJ2-3
v_gene: TRBV9
d_gene: TRBD2
CDR3aa: CASNVAGVTDTQYF
CDR3nt: TGTGCCAGCAACGTCGCGGGAGTCACAGATACGCAGTATTTT

abundance: NA
j_gene: TRBJ2-3
v_gene: TRBV5-8
d_gene: NA
CDR3aa: CASSMGSPRGLDTQYF
CDR3nt: TGTGCCAGCAGCATGGGGAGCCCCCGAGGGCTAGATACGCAGTATTTT

abundance: few
j_gene: TRBJ2-7
v_gene: TRBV7-9
d_gene: NA
CDR3aa: CASSDASGVLGTYEQYF
CDR3nt: TGTGCCAGCAGCGACGCCTCAGGGGTCCTTGGGACCTACGAGCAGTACTTC

abundance: NA
j_gene: TRBJ1-1
v_gene: TRBV3-1/TRBV3-2
d_gene: TRBD1
CDR3aa: CASSRYRGRPTEAFF
CDR3nt: TGTGCCAGCAGCCGGTACAGGGGGCGTCCCACTGAAGCTTTCTTT

abundance: NA
j_gene: TRBJ2-5
v_gene: TRBV7-2
d_gene: TRBD2
CDR3aa: CASSIREGGWTQYF
CDR3nt: TGTGCCAGCAGCATTAGGGAGGGTGGATGGACCCAGTACTTC

abundance: NA
j_gene: TRBJ2-1
v_gene: TRBV10-3
d_gene: NA
CDR3aa: CAIRSGSGAYNEQFF
CDR3nt: TGTGCCATCAGGTCGGGGTCGGGGGCCTACAATGAGCAGTTCTTC

abundance: NA
j_gene: TRBJ1-1
v_gene: TRBV6-5
d_gene: TRBD1
CDR3aa: CASSYRGTNTEAFF
CDR3nt: TGTGCCAGCAGCTACAGGGGAACAAACACTGAAGCTTTCTTT

abundance: NA
j_gene: TRBJ2-3
v_gene: TRBV29-1
d_gene: TRBD2
CDR3aa: CSVPGGGAKDTQYF
CDR3nt: TGCAGCGTACCCGGCGGGGGGGCCAAAGATACGCAGTATTTT

abundance: NA
j_gene: TRBJ2-3
v_gene: TRBV19
d_gene: TRBD2
CDR3aa: CASSWAGGTDTQYF
CDR3nt: TGTGCCAGTAGTTGGGCGGGAGGGACAGATACGCAGTATTTT

abundance: NA
j_gene: TRBJ1-4
v_gene: TRBV5-4
d_gene: TRBD1
CDR3aa: CASSAGTGVGEKLFF
CDR3nt: TGTGCCAGCAGCGCAGGAACAGGGGTTGGCGAAAAACTGTTTTTT

abundance: NA
j_gene: TRBJ1-2
v_gene: TRBV9
d_gene: NA
CDR3aa: CASSVEQGRGYTF
CDR3nt: TGTGCCAGCAGCGTAGAGCAAGGGAGAGGCTACACCTTC

abundance: once
j_gene: TRBJ2-7
v_gene: TRBV18
d_gene: TRBD1
CDR3aa: CASSPQGAQREQYF
CDR3nt: TGTGCCAGCTCACCCCAGGGGGCCCAAAGGGAGCAGTACTTC

abundance: NA
j_gene: TRBJ2-2
v_gene: TRBV19
d_gene: TRBD1
CDR3aa: CAPMTGWDTGELFF
CDR3nt: TGTGCCCCAATGACAGGGTGGGACACCGGGGAGCTGTTTTTT

abundance: NA
j_gene: TRBJ2-2
v_gene: TRBV5-1
d_gene: TRBD2
CDR3aa: CASSPPGLAGGGGELFF
CDR3nt: TGCGCCAGCAGCCCCCCCGGGCTAGCGGGGGGTGGCGGGGAGCTGTTTTTT

abundance: NA
j_gene: TRBJ2-7
v_gene: TRBV18
d_gene: NA
CDR3aa: CASSPDRIHEQYF
CDR3nt: TGTGCCAGCTCACCAGACAGGATCCACGAGCAGTACTTC

abundance: NA
j_gene: TRBJ2-5
v_gene: TRBV10-3
d_gene: TRBD1
CDR3aa: CAIREAGGETQYF
CDR3nt: TGTGCCATCAGAGAAGCAGGGGGAGAGACCCAGTACTTC

abundance: once
j_gene: TRBJ1-5
v_gene: TRBV20-1
d_gene: TRBD1
CDR3aa: CSASTTGGAQHF
CDR3nt: TGCAGTGCTAGTACGACAGGGGGAGCCCAGCATTTT

abundance: NA
j_gene: TRBJ2-1
v_gene: TRBV19
d_gene: TRBD1
CDR3aa: CASRVTGSLYNEQFF
CDR3nt: TGTGCCAGTAGGGTGACAGGGTCGCTCTACAATGAGCAGTTCTTC

abundance: NA
j_gene: TRBJ2-1
v_gene: TRBV19
d_gene: TRBD1
CDR3aa: CASSSRGQGAADEQFF
CDR3nt: TGTGCCAGTAGTTCAAGGGGCCAGGGGGCGGCCGATGAGCAGTTCTTC

abundance: NA
j_gene: TRBJ1-1
v_gene: TRBV19
d_gene: TRBD1
CDR3aa: CASSRDRGRSEAFF
CDR3nt: TGTGCCAGTAGTCGGGACAGGGGGAGATCTGAAGCTTTCTTT

abundance: NA
j_gene: TRBJ1-2
v_gene: TRBV4-3
d_gene: TRBD1
CDR3aa: CASSQTAGTVANYGYTF
CDR3nt: TGCGCCAGCAGCCAAACGGCCGGGACAGTAGCTAACTATGGCTACACCTTC

abundance: NA
j_gene: TRBJ1-4
v_gene: TRBV7-2
d_gene: NA
CDR3aa: CASSLVGGDYEKLFF
CDR3nt: TGTGCCAGCAGCTTAGTGGGAGGGGATTACGAAAAACTGTTTTTT

abundance: NA
j_gene: TRBJ2-1
v_gene: TRBV5-6
d_gene: NA
CDR3aa: CASSLYSGYGSEQFF
CDR3nt: TGTGCCAGCAGCTTGTATTCGGGGTATGGGAGTGAGCAGTTCTTC

abundance: NA
j_gene: TRBJ2-2
v_gene: TRBV6-5
d_gene: TRBD2
CDR3aa: CASIGREGNTGELFF
CDR3nt: TGTGCCAGCATAGGGAGGGAAGGGAACACCGGGGAGCTGTTTTTT

abundance: NA
j_gene: TRBJ2-3
v_gene: TRBV6-6
d_gene: TRBD1
CDR3aa: CASSGPGQDTDTQYF
CDR3nt: TGTGCCAGCAGTGGGCCGGGACAGGACACAGATACGCAGTATTTT

abundance: NA
j_gene: TRBJ1-1
v_gene: TRBV11-2
d_gene: NA
CDR3aa: CASSLTGGTEAFF
CDR3nt: TGTGCCAGCAGCCTGACGGGGGGCACTGAAGCTTTCTTT

abundance: few
j_gene: TRBJ1-5
v_gene: TRBV19
d_gene: TRBD1
CDR3aa: CASRSGQGSKPQHF
CDR3nt: TGTGCCAGTAGGTCCGGACAGGGTTCGAAGCCCCAGCATTTT

abundance: once
j_gene: TRBJ1-1
v_gene: TRBV19
d_gene: TRBD1
CDR3aa: CASSTTGGVPEAFF
CDR3nt: TGTGCCAGTAGTACCACAGGGGGGGTCCCTGAAGCTTTCTTT

abundance: NA
j_gene: TRBJ2-5
v_gene: TRBV9
d_gene: TRBD2
CDR3aa: CASSVVASGKGEETQYF
CDR3nt: TGTGCCAGCAGCGTAGTGGCTAGCGGGAAGGGGGAAGAGACCCAGTACTTC

abundance: NA
j_gene: TRBJ2-4
v_gene: TRBV15
d_gene: TRBD1
CDR3aa: CATSRDLGQAFPLAKNIQYF
CDR3nt: TGTGCCACCAGCAGAGATCTGGGACAGGCATTCCCCTTAGCCAAAAACATTCAGTACTTC

abundance: NA
j_gene: TRBJ2-2
v_gene: TRBV4-1
d_gene: TRBD2
CDR3aa: CASSQGSGGVGTGELFF
CDR3nt: TGCGCCAGCAGCCAAGGAAGCGGGGGGGTAGGAACCGGGGAGCTGTTTTTT

abundance: once
j_gene: TRBJ2-7
v_gene: TRBV27
d_gene: NA
CDR3aa: CASSTDRAYEQYF
CDR3nt: TGTGCCAGCAGTACCGACAGAGCCTACGAGCAGTACTTC

abundance: few
j_gene: TRBJ2-7
v_gene: TRBV5-6
d_gene: NA
CDR3aa: CASSLVGRAAYEQYF
CDR3nt: TGTGCCAGCAGCTTGGTGGGCAGGGCCGCCTACGAGCAGTACTTC

abundance: NA
j_gene: TRBJ1-2
v_gene: TRBV6-5
d_gene: NA
CDR3aa: CASSPRGSASLGYTF
CDR3nt: TGTGCCAGCAGTCCCAGAGGCAGCGCCTCCCTGGGCTACACCTTC

abundance: NA
j_gene: TRBJ1-3
v_gene: TRBV27
d_gene: NA
CDR3aa: CASSRGGSSGNTIYF
CDR3nt: TGTGCCAGCAGTCGCGGGGGTAGCTCTGGAAACACCATATATTTT

abundance: NA
j_gene: TRBJ2-7
v_gene: TRBV6-2/TRBV6-3
d_gene: TRBD1
CDR3aa: CASSTGQGAGEQYF
CDR3nt: TGTGCCAGCAGTACGGGACAGGGGGCGGGGGAGCAGTACTTC

abundance: NA
j_gene: TRBJ2-7
v_gene: TRBV7-2
d_gene: NA
CDR3aa: CASSLTGLEQYF
CDR3nt: TGTGCCAGCAGCCTTACAGGGCTCGAGCAGTACTTC

abundance: NA
j_gene: TRBJ1-1
v_gene: TRBV9
d_gene: NA
CDR3aa: CASSDRPVRTEAFF
CDR3nt: TGTGCCAGCAGCGACAGGCCAGTGAGGACTGAAGCTTTCTTT

abundance: NA
j_gene: TRBJ1-5
v_gene: TRBV5-5
d_gene: NA
CDR3aa: CASSPDSWLNQPQHF
CDR3nt: TGTGCCAGCAGCCCGGACAGTTGGTTGAATCAGCCCCAGCATTTT

abundance: NA
j_gene: TRBJ2-5
v_gene: TRBV9
d_gene: NA
CDR3aa: CASSARGTTGETQYF
CDR3nt: TGTGCCAGCAGCGCAAGAGGAACAACTGGCGAGACCCAGTACTTC

abundance: NA
j_gene: TRBJ2-2
v_gene: TRBV7-2
d_gene: TRBD1
CDR3aa: CASSMTGRSNTGELFF
CDR3nt: TGTGCCAGCAGCATGACAGGGCGTTCGAACACCGGGGAGCTGTTTTTT

abundance: NA
j_gene: TRBJ1-1
v_gene: TRBV6-5
d_gene: TRBD1
CDR3aa: CASNPTGSTEAFF
CDR3nt: TGTGCCAGCAACCCGACAGGGTCCACTGAAGCTTTCTTT

abundance: NA
j_gene: TRBJ2-7
v_gene: TRBV5-4
d_gene: TRBD2
CDR3aa: CASRPGLAGEQYF
CDR3nt: TGTGCCAGCAGGCCGGGACTAGCTGGCGAGCAGTACTTC

abundance: NA
j_gene: TRBJ2-7
v_gene: TRBV10-3
d_gene: TRBD1
CDR3aa: CATSPGTGDPYEQYF
CDR3nt: TGTGCCACCTCCCCCGGGACAGGGGACCCCTACGAGCAGTACTTC

abundance: NA
j_gene: TRBJ2-3
v_gene: TRBV10-3
d_gene: TRBD2
CDR3aa: CAIGGRGAVADTQYF
CDR3nt: TGTGCCATCGGAGGGAGGGGAGCGGTTGCAGATACGCAGTATTTT

abundance: NA
j_gene: TRBJ1-1
v_gene: TRBV27
d_gene: TRBD1
CDR3aa: CASSPLTGMNTEAFF
CDR3nt: TGTGCCAGCAGCCCACTGACAGGGATGAACACTGAAGCTTTCTTT

abundance: NA
j_gene: TRBJ1-1
v_gene: TRBV5-1
d_gene: TRBD1
CDR3aa: CASNDPGTVNTEAFF
CDR3nt: TGCGCCAGCAACGACCCCGGGACAGTCAACACTGAAGCTTTCTTT

abundance: NA
j_gene: TRBJ2-7
v_gene: TRBV19
d_gene: NA
CDR3aa: CASSIGPGNEQYF
CDR3nt: TGTGCCAGTAGTATAGGGCCGGGGAACGAGCAGTACTTC